The present entry profiles one T cell receptor (beta chain) with its context. The sample is drawn from a study of blood T cell repertoires in COVID-19. For the study at large: Spain, Italy and the United States supplied samples that represented acute and convalescent COVID-19. Sample material is recorded as cDNA or gDNA derived from T cells, B-cell-depleted T cells, or PBMCs.

Original analysis: Counts of nucleated cells, estimated from reference gene primer amplification, were obtained. The data were produced by immunoSEQ multiplex PCR, yet TCRdb's version contains in-frame clones alone and is incomplete. Clone size and the V and J calls come from that table; the DNA yielded D and trimming. The table includes about 80,000 clones, around 76% detected once. CDR3 length equals 14 residues. The V end lost 6 bases, the J end lost 2 bases, and 13 bases lay between the germline ends. Germline lookup yields CDR1 SNHLY and CDR2 FYNNEI. This sequence joins TRBV2 and TRBJ1-2; perhaps TRBD1 as D (6 bases). This clonotype was obtained from a man between 65 and 79 years old with active or convalescent COVID-19. The specimen was peripheral blood. The CDR3 here is CASRQIQGNYGYTF. CDR3 coding DNA: TGTGCCAGCAGACAGATACAGGGAAACTATGGCTACACCTTC.